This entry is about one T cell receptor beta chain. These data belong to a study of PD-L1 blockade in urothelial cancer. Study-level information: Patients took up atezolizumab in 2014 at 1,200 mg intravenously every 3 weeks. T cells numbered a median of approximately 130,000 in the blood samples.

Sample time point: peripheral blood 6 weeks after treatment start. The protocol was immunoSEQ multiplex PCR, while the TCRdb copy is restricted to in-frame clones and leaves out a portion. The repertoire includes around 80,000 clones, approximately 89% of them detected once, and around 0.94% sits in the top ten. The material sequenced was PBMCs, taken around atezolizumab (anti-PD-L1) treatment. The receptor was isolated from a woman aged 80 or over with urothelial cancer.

Here the CDR3 reads CASSKRTGVTGELFF. The CDR3 DNA is TGTGCCAGCAGCAAACGGACAGGGGTTACCGGGGAGCTGTTTTTT. V usage is TRBV14 and J usage is TRBJ2-2; 9 positions agree with TRBD1. V lost 5 bases and J lost 5; bases outside the gene matches: 6. The CDR3 spans 15 residues. Germline assignment: CDR1 SGHDN and CDR2 FVKESK.